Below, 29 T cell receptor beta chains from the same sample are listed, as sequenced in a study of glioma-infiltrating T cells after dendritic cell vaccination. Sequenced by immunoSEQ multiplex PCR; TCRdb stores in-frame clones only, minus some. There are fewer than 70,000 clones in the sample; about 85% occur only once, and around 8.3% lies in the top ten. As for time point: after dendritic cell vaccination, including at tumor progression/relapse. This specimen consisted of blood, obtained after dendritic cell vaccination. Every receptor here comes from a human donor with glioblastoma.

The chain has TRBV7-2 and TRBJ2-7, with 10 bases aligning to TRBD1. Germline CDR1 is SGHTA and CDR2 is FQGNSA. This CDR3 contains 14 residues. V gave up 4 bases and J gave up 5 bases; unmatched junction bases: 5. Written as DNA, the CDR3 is TGTGCCAGCAGCTCACGGACAGGGGGAAACGAGCAGTACTTC. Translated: CASSSRTGGNEQYF.

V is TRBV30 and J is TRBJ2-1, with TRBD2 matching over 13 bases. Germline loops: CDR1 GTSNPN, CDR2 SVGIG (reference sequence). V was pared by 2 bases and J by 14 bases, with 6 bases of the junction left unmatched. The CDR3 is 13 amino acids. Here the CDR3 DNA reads TGTGCCTGGAGTTCGGGACTAGCGGGGTTTGAGTTCTTC. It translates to CAWSSGLAGFEFF. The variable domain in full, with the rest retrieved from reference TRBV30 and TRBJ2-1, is SQTIHQWPATLVQPVGSPLSLECTVEGTSNPNLYWYRQAAGRGLQLLFYSVGIGQISSEVPQNLSASRPQDRQFILSSKKLLLSDSGFYLCAWSSGLAGFEFFGPGTRLTVL.

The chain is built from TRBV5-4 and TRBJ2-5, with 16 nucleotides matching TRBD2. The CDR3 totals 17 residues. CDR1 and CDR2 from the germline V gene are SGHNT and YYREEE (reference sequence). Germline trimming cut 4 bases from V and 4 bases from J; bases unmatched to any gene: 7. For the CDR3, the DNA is TGTGCCAGCAGCAGGGGACTAGCGGGGGGGACTGGAGAGACCCAGTACTTC. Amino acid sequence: CASSRGLAGGTGETQYF.

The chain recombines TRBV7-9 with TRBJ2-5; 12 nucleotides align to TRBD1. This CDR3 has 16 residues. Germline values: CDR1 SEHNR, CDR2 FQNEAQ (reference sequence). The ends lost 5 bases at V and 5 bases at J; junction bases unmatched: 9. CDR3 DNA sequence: TGTGCCAGCAGCCGGACCGGGACAGGGGGCCAGGAGACCCAGTACTTC. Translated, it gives CASSRTGTGGQETQYF. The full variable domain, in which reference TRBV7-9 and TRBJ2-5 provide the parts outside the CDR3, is DTGVSQNPRHKITKRGQNVTFRCDPISEHNRLYWYRQTLGQGPEFLTYFQNEAQLEKSRLLSDRFSAERPKGSFSTLEIQRTEQGDSAMYLCASSRTGTGGQETQYFGPGTRLLVL.

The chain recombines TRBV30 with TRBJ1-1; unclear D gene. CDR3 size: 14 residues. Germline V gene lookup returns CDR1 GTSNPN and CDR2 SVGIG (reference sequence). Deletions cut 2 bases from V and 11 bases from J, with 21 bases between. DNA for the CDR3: TGTGCCTGGAGTCCCCGTGGAGACCGGTTTGTGGCTTTCTTT. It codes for CAWSPRGDRFVAFF.

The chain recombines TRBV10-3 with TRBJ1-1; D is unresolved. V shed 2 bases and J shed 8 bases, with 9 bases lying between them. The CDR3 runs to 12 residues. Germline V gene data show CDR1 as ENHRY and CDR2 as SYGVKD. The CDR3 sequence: CAISEENLEAFF. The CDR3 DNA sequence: TGTGCCATCAGTGAGGAAAATCTAGAAGCTTTCTTT.

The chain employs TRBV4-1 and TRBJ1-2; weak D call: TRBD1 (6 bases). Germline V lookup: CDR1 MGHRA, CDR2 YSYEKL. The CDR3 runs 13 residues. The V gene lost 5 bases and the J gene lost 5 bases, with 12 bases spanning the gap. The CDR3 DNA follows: TGCGCCAGCAGCTATCAACAGGGATATGGCTACACCTTC. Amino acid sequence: CASSYQQGYGYTF.

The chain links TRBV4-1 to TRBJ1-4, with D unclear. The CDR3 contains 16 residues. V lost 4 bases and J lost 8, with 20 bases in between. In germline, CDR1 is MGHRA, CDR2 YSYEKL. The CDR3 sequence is CASSPKSPFLPEKLFF. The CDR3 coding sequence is TGCGCCAGCAGCCCTAAATCGCCGTTCCTCCCGGAAAAACTGTTTTTT.

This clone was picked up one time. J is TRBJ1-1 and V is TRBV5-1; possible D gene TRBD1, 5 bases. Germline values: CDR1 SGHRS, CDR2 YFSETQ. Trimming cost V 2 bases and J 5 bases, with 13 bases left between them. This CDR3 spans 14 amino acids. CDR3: CASSFGDGGTEAFF. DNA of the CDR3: TGCGCCAGCAGCTTTGGGGACGGGGGAACTGAAGCTTTCTTT.

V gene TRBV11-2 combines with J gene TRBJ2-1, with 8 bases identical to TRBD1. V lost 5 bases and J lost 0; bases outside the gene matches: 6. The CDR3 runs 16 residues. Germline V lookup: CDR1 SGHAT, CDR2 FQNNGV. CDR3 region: CASSANRGISYNEQFF. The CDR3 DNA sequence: TGTGCCAGCAGCGCAAACAGGGGGATCTCCTACAATGAGCAGTTCTTC. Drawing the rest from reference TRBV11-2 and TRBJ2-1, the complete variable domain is EAGVAQSPRYKIIEKRQSVAFWCNPISGHATLYWYQQILGQGPKLLIQFQNNGVVDDSQLPKDRFSAERLKGVDSTLKIQPAKLEDSAVYLCASSANRGISYNEQFFGPGTRLTVL.

CDR3 loop: CASSRIGTSGYNEQFF. CDR3 nucleotides: TGCGCCAGCAGCCGGATCGGGACTAGCGGATACAATGAGCAGTTCTTC. V is TRBV4-1 and J is TRBJ2-1; the match to TRBD2 covers 11 bases. Germline lookup yields CDR1 MGHRA and CDR2 YSYEKL. The J segment lost 4 bases and the V segment lost 4 bases, leaving 6 bases of the junction unmatched. The CDR3 runs 16 residues.

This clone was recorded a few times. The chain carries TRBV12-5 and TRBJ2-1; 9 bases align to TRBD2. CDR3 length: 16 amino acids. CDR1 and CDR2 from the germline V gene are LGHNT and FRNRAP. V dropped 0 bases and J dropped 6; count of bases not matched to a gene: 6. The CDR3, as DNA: TGTGCTAGTGGTTTGGTACTGGGACTAGCACTCAATGAGCAGTTCTTC. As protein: CASGLVLGLALNEQFF.

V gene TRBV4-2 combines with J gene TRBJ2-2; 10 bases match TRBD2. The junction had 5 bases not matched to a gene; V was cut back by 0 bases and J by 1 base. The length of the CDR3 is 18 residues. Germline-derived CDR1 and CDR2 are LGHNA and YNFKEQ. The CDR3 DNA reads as TGTGCCAGCAGCCAAGAGGTAGCGGGGGGACGGAACACCGGGGAGCTGTTTTTT. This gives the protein CASSQEVAGGRNTGELFF.

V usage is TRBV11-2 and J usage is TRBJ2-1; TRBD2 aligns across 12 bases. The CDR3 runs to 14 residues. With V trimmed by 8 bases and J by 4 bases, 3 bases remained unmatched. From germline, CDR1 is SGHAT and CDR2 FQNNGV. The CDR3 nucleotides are TGTGCCAGCGTACTAGCGGGGGGATACAATGAGCAGTTCTTC. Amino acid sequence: CASVLAGGYNEQFF.

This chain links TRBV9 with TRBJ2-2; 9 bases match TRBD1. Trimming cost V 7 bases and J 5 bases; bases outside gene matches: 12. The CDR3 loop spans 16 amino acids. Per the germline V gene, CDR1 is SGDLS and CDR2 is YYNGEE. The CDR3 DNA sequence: TGTGCCAGCGGGCGAACCGGGACAGGGCAAACCGGGGAGCTGTTTTTT. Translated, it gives CASGRTGTGQTGELFF.

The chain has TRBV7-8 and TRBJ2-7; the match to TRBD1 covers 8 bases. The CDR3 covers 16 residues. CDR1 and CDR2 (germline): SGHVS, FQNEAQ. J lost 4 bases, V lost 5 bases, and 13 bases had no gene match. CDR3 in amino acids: CASSLTSTGERYEQYF. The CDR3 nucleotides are TGTGCCAGCAGCCTTACTTCGACAGGGGAGAGATACGAGCAGTACTTC.

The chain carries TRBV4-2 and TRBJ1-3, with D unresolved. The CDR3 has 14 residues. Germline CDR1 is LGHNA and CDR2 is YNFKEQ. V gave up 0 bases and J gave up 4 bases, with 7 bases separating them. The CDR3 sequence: CASSQEVRGNTIYF. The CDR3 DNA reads TGTGCCAGCAGCCAAGAGGTGAGGGGAAACACCATATATTTT.

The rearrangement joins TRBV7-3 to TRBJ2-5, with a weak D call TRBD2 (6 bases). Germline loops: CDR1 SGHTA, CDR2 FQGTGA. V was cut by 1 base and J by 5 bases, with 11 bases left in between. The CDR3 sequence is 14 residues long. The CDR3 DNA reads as TGTGCCAGCAGCTTAATGCCGGGGGTGGAGACCCAGTACTTC. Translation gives CASSLMPGVETQYF.

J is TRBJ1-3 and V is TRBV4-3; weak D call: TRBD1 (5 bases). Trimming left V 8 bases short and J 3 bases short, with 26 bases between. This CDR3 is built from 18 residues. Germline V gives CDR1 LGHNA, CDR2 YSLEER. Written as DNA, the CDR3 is TGCGCCAGCGCCGAAGGTCACCGGGACTCCGGACTTGGAAACACCATATATTTT. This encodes CASAEGHRDSGLGNTIYF.

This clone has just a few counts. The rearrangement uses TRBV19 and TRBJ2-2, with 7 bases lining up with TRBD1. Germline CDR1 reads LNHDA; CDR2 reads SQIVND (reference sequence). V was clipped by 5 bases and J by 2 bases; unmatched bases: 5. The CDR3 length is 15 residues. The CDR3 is CASSRDRLNTGELFF. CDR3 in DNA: TGTGCCAGTAGTCGGGACAGACTTAACACCGGGGAGCTGTTTTTT.

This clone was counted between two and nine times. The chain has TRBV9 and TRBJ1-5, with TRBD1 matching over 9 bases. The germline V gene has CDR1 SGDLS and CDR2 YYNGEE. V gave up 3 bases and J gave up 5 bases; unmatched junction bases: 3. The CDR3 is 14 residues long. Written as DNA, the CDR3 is TGTGCCAGCAGCGAGGGGACAGGGTATCAGCCCCAGCATTTT. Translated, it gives CASSEGTGYQPQHF.

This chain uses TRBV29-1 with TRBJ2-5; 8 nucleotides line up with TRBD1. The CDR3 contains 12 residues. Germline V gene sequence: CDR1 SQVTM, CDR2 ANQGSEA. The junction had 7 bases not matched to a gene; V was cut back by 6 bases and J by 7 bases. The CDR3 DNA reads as TGCAGCGTCTTTGGACAGGGTGGGACCCAGTACTTC. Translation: CSVFGQGGTQYF.

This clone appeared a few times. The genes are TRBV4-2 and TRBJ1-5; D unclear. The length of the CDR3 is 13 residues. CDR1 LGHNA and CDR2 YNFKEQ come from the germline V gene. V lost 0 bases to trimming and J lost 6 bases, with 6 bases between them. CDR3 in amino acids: CASSQDVLQPQHF. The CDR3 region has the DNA TGTGCCAGCAGCCAAGACGTTCTTCAGCCCCAGCATTTT.

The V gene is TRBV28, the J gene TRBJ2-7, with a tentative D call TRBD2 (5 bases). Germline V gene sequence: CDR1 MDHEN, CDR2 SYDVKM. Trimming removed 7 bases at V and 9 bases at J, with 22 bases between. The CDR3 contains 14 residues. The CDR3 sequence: CASNRLGDTTSQYF. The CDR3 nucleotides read TGTGCCAGCAACCGCCTGGGAGACACTACGTCGCAGTACTTC.

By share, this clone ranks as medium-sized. The CDR3 coding sequence is TGTGCCAGCAGTTTATATTGGACAGGTTATGGCTACACCTTC. Protein product: CASSLYWTGYGYTF. The chain combines TRBV27 with TRBJ1-2, with 7 bases matching TRBD1. This CDR3 spans 14 amino acids. V shed 1 base and J 5 bases; nucleotides not matched to a gene: 4. Germline lookup yields CDR1 MNHEY and CDR2 SMNVEV (reference sequence).

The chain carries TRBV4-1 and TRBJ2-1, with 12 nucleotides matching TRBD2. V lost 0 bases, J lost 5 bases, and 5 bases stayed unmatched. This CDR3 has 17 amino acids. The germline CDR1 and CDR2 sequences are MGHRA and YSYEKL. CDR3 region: CASSQEGTSGQDNEQFF. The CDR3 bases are TGCGCCAGCAGCCAAGAAGGGACTAGCGGGCAGGACAATGAGCAGTTCTTC.

The CDR3 reads CASSPLQGVKMYSNQPQHF. The CDR3 DNA follows: TGTGCCAGCAGCCCCTTACAGGGAGTCAAAATGTATAGCAATCAGCCCCAGCATTTT. The J gene is TRBJ1-5, the V gene TRBV7-3; the D gene is possibly TRBD1 (6 bases). Trimming cost V 5 bases and J 0 bases, with 23 bases left between them. Germline V gene data show CDR1 as SGHTA and CDR2 as FQGTGA. This CDR3 has 19 amino acids.

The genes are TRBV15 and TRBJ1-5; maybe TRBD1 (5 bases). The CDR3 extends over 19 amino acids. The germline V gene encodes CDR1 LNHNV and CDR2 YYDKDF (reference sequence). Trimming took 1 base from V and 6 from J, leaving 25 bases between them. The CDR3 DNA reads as TGTGCCACCAGCAGAGCCCAGGGAGGCCCTCGACTTCGGACTCAGCCCCAGCATTTT. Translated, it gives CATSRAQGGPRLRTQPQHF.

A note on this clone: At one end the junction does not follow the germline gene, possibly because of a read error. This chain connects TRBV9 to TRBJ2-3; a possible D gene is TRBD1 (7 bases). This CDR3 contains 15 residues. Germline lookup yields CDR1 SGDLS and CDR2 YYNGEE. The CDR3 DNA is TGTGCCAGCAACGTAGGGGGCGGGGGCACAGATACGCAGTATTTT. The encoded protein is CASNVGGGGTDTQYF.